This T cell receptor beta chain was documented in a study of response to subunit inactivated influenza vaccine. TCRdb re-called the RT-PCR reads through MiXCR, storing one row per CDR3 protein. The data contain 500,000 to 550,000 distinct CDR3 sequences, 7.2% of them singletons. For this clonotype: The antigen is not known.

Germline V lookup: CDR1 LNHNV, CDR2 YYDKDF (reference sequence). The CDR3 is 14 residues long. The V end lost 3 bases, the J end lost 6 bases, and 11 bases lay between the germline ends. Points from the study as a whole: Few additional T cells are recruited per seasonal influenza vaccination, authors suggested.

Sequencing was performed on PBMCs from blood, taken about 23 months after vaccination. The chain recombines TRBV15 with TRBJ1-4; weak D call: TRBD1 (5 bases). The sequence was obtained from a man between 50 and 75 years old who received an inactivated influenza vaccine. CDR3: CATSSGGTDEKLFF. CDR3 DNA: TGTGCCACCAGCAGTGGGGGGACGGATGAAAAACTGTTTTTT.